The 26 T cell receptor beta chains below were found in one sample sequenced in a study of a mutant IDH1 vaccine in newly diagnosed glioma (dated by TCRdb to the early 2020s). The library was built by means of the immunoSEQ multiplex PCR assay. TCRdb's version of the immuneACCESS table is confined to in-frame rearrangements and falls short of the full clone set. An unresolved V gene accounts for under half of the shortfall where checked; the remainder is of unknown origin. Here the sample has 20,000 to 25,000 clones; about 90% occur a single time. Clones ranked in the top ten supply approximately 5.1% of the sample. This sample's time point label indicates: week 11, during vaccination. A 20-mer mutant IDH1 peptide at 300 micrograms in Montanide made up each vaccine dose, which was injected subcutaneously together with topical imiquimod. No antigen is known for these receptors. The material was PBMCs, obtained from a glioma patient whose treatment included an IDH1 peptide vaccine. These receptors were obtained from a woman in her thirties or forties with glioma.

V and J are TRBV18 and TRBJ1-1, with D unclear. With 6 bases removed from V and 3 bases from J, the gap between germline ends came to 20 bases. This CDR3 spans 16 amino acids. The germline CDR1 and CDR2 sequences are KGHSH and LQKENI. CDR3 sequence (DNA): TGTGCCAGCTCCTCGACCCCCCCCAAGGGCTACACTGAAGCTTTCTTT. Protein sequence: CASSSTPPKGYTEAFF.

This clone was detected only a few times. The V gene is TRBV19, the J gene TRBJ2-2; no clear D. Trimming took 5 bases from V and 6 from J, leaving 10 bases between them. This CDR3 region has 13 residues. Germline CDR1 is LNHDA and CDR2 is SQIVND (reference sequence). For the CDR3, the DNA is TGTGCCAGTAGTCCGGTCGGGCCCGGGGAGCTGTTTTTT. Translated, it gives CASSPVGPGELFF.

The genes are TRBV28 and TRBJ1-1; the D is unclear. Germline V CDR1 and CDR2: MDHEN, SYDVKM. The V gene lost 5 bases and the J gene lost 5 bases, with 21 bases spanning the gap. There are 16 residues in the CDR3. CDR3 DNA: TGTGCCAGCAGTGGCATTCTCCCAGGAGCAAGAACTGAAGCTTTCTTT. Translating gives CASSGILPGARTEAFF.

The chain is built from TRBV4-2 and TRBJ1-2; 7 positions agree with TRBD1. Germline V lookup: CDR1 LGHNA, CDR2 YNFKEQ. This CDR3 has 14 amino acids. V was pared by 2 bases and J by 4 bases, with 4 bases of the junction left unmatched. CDR3 nucleotide sequence: TGTGCCAGCAGCCAAAGACAGGGTTTCTATGGCTACACCTTC. This sequence encodes CASSQRQGFYGYTF.

J is TRBJ2-7 and V is TRBV19; D perhaps matches TRBD2 (6 bases). CDR3 length: 14 residues. The germline V gene encodes CDR1 LNHDA and CDR2 SQIVND (reference sequence). Trimming took off 4 bases at V and 0 bases at J, with 10 bases between the two ends. This CDR3 reads CASSRGGVSYEQYF. As DNA, the CDR3 is TGTGCCAGTAGTAGAGGAGGGGTCTCCTACGAGCAGTACTTC.

The rearrangement links TRBV7-8 to TRBJ1-5; 8 positions match TRBD1. Trimming removed 5 bases from V and 7 bases from J; junction bases left unmatched: 10. The CDR3 contains 15 residues. Germline V gene lookup returns CDR1 SGHVS and CDR2 FQNEAQ. This CDR3 is CASSARTGGKQPQHF. The CDR3 region has the DNA TGTGCCAGCAGCGCCCGTACAGGGGGAAAACAGCCCCAGCATTTT.

This clone was detected only a few times. The chain links TRBV27 to TRBJ2-7; D is ambiguous. This CDR3 is built from 14 residues. Per the germline V gene, CDR1 is MNHEY and CDR2 is SMNVEV (reference sequence). The ends were cut back, 2 bases at V and 1 base at J, with 9 bases in the middle. CDR3 nucleotide sequence: TGTGCCAGCAGTTTAAATCGGTTATCCTACGAGCAGTACTTC. Its protein product is CASSLNRLSYEQYF.

The rearrangement links TRBV7-8 to TRBJ1-1; D is ambiguous. The CDR3 runs to 15 residues. V lost 5 bases and J 5 bases, leaving 18 bases between the germline ends. Germline V gene lookup returns CDR1 SGHVS and CDR2 FQNEAQ. CDR3 protein: CASSISGHLLTEAFF. The DNA for the CDR3 is TGTGCCAGCAGCATTAGCGGGCATCTCCTGACTGAAGCTTTCTTT.

The chain combines TRBV30 with TRBJ1-1, with D possibly matching TRBD1 (5 bases). This CDR3 has 13 amino acids. V gave up 0 bases and J gave up 10 bases, with 15 bases separating them. The V gene's germline CDR1 is GTSNPN and CDR2 SVGIG (reference sequence). CDR3 sequence (DNA): TGTGCCTGGAGTGTCGGCCGGACAACGGGAGCTTTCTTT. It encodes CAWSVGRTTGAFF.

The rearrangement links TRBV6-5 to TRBJ1-2, with D perhaps matching TRBD1 (6 bases). Trimming left V 0 bases short and J 4 bases short, with 15 bases between. CDR3 size: 16 residues. Germline values: CDR1 MNHEY, CDR2 SVGAGI. This CDR3 is CASSYSTGQRIYGYTF. The CDR3 region has the DNA TGTGCCAGCAGTTACTCGACCGGACAGCGAATCTATGGCTACACCTTC.

The chain joins TRBV19 to TRBJ2-5, with TRBD1 matching over 10 bases. The ends lost 5 bases at V and 5 bases at J; junction bases unmatched: 8. The CDR3 has 15 residues. The germline V gene encodes CDR1 LNHDA and CDR2 SQIVND (reference sequence). This CDR3 is CASSHPTGGAETQYF. The CDR3 region has the DNA TGTGCCAGTAGTCACCCGACAGGGGGCGCGGAGACCCAGTACTTC.

This rearrangement joins TRBV30 to TRBJ1-2, with TRBD1 matching 8 bases. The V gene's germline CDR1 is GTSNPN and CDR2 SVGIG (reference sequence). Losses at the gene ends were 0 bases for V and 5 bases for J; bases not matched to a gene: 17. The CDR3 covers 18 residues. CDR3 amino acids: CAWSVHGQGNLMRYGYTF. The CDR3 region has the DNA TGTGCCTGGAGTGTACATGGACAGGGCAACCTCATGCGGTATGGCTACACCTTC.

This chain links TRBV2 with TRBJ2-7; a weak D match, TRBD1 (6 bases). Germline V gene data show CDR1 as SNHLY and CDR2 as FYNNEI. V lost 4 bases, J lost 6 bases, and 13 bases lay in between. The CDR3 consists of 13 residues. The CDR3 here is CASSGVRGREQYF. The CDR3 nucleotides are TGTGCCAGCAGTGGGGTCAGGGGTCGCGAGCAGTACTTC.

The DNA for the CDR3 is TGTGCTAGTGGCTATGGACAGGCCTACGAGCAGTACTTC. It is translated as CASGYGQAYEQYF. The J gene is TRBJ2-7, the V gene TRBV12-5, with 7 bases identical to TRBD1. The CDR3 length is 13 residues. The V gene's germline CDR1 is LGHNT and CDR2 FRNRAP. V shed 6 bases, J shed 2 bases, and the junction held 4 bases outside the gene matches.

The chain recombines TRBV7-9 with TRBJ1-1; TRBD1 matches 7 bases. Germline trimming cut 3 bases from V and 0 bases from J; bases unmatched to any gene: 4. Germline loops: CDR1 SEHNR, CDR2 FQNEAQ (reference sequence). This CDR3 is built from 15 residues. CDR3 nucleotides: TGTGCCAGCAGCTTCTCAGGGGGTTTGAACACTGAAGCTTTCTTT. Its protein product is CASSFSGGLNTEAFF. Full variable domain (missing parts from reference TRBV7-9 and TRBJ1-1): DTGVSQNPRHKITKRGQNVTFRCDPISEHNRLYWYRQTLGQGPEFLTYFQNEAQLEKSRLLSDRFSAERPKGSFSTLEIQRTEQGDSAMYLCASSFSGGLNTEAFFGQGTRLTVV.

J is TRBJ2-1 and V is TRBV6-1; D is ambiguous. CDR1 MNHNS and CDR2 SASEGT come from the germline V gene. The CDR3 consists of 14 residues. V was clipped by 10 bases and J by 9 bases, with 22 bases between them. CDR3 in DNA: TGTGCCACCTATGCAACGGCTGGTACGCGTGAGCAGTTCTTC. Its translation: CATYATAGTREQFF.

This chain connects TRBV2 to TRBJ2-5; D perhaps matches TRBD1 (7 bases). The CDR3 has 14 residues. V shed 4 bases and J shed 5 bases, with 14 bases lying between them. Germline V gene sequence: CDR1 SNHLY, CDR2 FYNNEI. For the CDR3, the DNA is TGTGCCAGCAGTGGCATGACAGGGAGGGAGACCCAGTACTTC. This codes for CASSGMTGRETQYF.

This rearrangement joins TRBV29-1 to TRBJ2-7; D is possibly TRBD2 (5 bases). Trimming cost V 4 bases and J 2 bases, with 9 bases left between them. Germline V lookup: CDR1 SQVTM, CDR2 ANQGSEA. The CDR3 runs to 12 residues. The CDR3 DNA follows: TGCAGCGTTGTAGAGGGTACCTACGAGCAGTACTTC. This gives the protein CSVVEGTYEQYF.

V and J are TRBV15 and TRBJ1-4; 8 bases align to TRBD1. The J segment lost 7 bases and the V segment lost 5 bases, leaving 6 bases of the junction unmatched. Germline V CDR1 and CDR2: LNHNV, YYDKDF (reference sequence). This CDR3 is built from 14 residues. CDR3 residues: CATSFGQGSEKLFF. The CDR3 DNA reads as TGTGCCACCAGCTTCGGACAGGGATCTGAAAAACTGTTTTTT.

CDR3 in amino acids: CASSLTSGRVHEQYF. DNA of the CDR3: TGTGCCAGCAGCTTGACTAGCGGGAGGGTTCACGAGCAGTACTTC. This chain joins TRBV6-5 and TRBJ2-7, with 14 bases aligning to TRBD2. The V and J ends lost 6 bases and 5 bases, in that order; junction bases with no gene match: 6. This CDR3 region has 15 residues. CDR1 is MNHEY, CDR2 SVGAGI, per germline.

With regard to this clone: A read error may account for a junction end that differs from germline. J is TRBJ2-2 and V is TRBV7-7; no reliable D call. CDR1 and CDR2 from the germline V gene are SSHAT and FNYEAQ (reference sequence). The CDR3 is 14 residues long. The CDR3 sequence: CASSLDGSTGELFF. CDR3 bases: TGTGCTAGCAGCTTAGACGGGTCTACCGGGGAGCTGTTTTTT.

The chain uses TRBV25-1 and TRBJ2-3; tentatively, D is TRBD1 (5 bases). Germline CDR1 MGHDK, CDR2 SYGVNS. V was trimmed by 4 bases and J by 0 bases, leaving 17 bases between them. The CDR3 extends over 17 amino acids. The CDR3 loop reads CASSAVSLRVSTDTQYF. The CDR3 coding sequence is TGTGCCAGCAGTGCCGTTTCGCTCAGGGTTAGCACAGATACGCAGTATTTT.

The V and J genes are TRBV4-2 and TRBJ2-7, with 10 positions matching TRBD2. After removal of 1 base from V and 4 bases from J, the junction contained 16 bases not matched to a gene. CDR1 is LGHNA, CDR2 YNFKEQ, per germline. The CDR3 extends over 19 amino acids. The CDR3 nucleotides are TGTGCCAGCAGCCAAGCCCCCCCCCGGGGACTAGCGTCTCTTTACGAGCAGTACTTC. This translates into CASSQAPPRGLASLYEQYF.

The chain combines TRBV7-9 with TRBJ2-3, with D perhaps matching TRBD1 (6 bases). From germline, CDR1 is SEHNR and CDR2 FQNEAQ (reference sequence). Trimming shortened V by 0 bases and J by 0 bases, and 13 bases separated the two germline ends. CDR3 size: 17 residues. The CDR3 loop reads CASSLASGEWSTDTQYF. The CDR3 DNA reads as TGTGCCAGCAGCTTAGCCTCAGGGGAATGGAGCACAGATACGCAGTATTTT.

The gene calls are TRBV4-1 and TRBJ1-2; the D is unclear. The CDR3 extends over 12 amino acids. Germline loops: CDR1 MGHRA, CDR2 YSYEKL. V lost 6 bases to trimming and J lost 6 bases, with 11 bases between them. The CDR3 reads CASRGFGDGYTF. The DNA for the CDR3 is TGCGCCAGCAGAGGGTTTGGGGATGGCTACACCTTC.

The chain employs TRBV7-9 and TRBJ2-7, with 8 bases lining up with TRBD1. V shed 3 bases, J shed 3 bases, and the junction held 7 bases outside the gene matches. The CDR3 runs 15 residues. Per the germline V gene, CDR1 is SEHNR and CDR2 is FQNEAQ (reference sequence). The CDR3 loop is CASSLQGARGYEQYF. CDR3 in DNA: TGTGCCAGCAGCTTGCAGGGGGCGCGAGGCTACGAGCAGTACTTC.